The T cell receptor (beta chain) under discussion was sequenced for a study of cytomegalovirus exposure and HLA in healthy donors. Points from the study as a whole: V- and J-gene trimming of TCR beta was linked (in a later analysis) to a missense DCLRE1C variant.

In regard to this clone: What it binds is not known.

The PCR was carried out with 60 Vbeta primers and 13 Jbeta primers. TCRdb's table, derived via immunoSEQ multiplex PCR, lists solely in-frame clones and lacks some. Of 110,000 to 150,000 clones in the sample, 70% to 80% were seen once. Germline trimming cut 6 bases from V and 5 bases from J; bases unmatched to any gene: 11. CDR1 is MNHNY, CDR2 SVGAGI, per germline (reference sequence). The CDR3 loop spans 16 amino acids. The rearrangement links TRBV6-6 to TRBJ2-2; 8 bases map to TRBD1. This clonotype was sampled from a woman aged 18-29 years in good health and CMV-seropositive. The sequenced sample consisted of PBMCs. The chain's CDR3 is CASRRPSQGETGELFF. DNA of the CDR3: TGTGCCAGCAGGCGACCATCACAGGGGGAAACCGGGGAGCTGTTTTTT.